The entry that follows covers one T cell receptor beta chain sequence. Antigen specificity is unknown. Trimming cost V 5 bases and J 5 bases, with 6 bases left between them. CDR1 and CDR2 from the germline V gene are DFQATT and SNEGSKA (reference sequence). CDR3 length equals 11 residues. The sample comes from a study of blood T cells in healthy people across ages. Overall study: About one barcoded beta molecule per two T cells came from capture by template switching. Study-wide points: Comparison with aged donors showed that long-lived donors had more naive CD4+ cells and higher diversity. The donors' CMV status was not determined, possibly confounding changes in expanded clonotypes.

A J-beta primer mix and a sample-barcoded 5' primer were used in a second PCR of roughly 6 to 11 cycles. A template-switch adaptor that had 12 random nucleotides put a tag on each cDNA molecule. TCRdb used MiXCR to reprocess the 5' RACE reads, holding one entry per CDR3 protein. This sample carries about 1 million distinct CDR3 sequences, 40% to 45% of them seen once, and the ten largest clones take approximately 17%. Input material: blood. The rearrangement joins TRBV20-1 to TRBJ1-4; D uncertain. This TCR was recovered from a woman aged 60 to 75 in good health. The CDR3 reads CSAPSNEKLFF. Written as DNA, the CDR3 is TGCAGTGCTCCCTCCAATGAAAAACTGTTTTTT.